This TCR beta chain appears in the sequencing data of a study of T cell responses to AZD1222 COVID-19 vaccine. Concerning this clone: Its target is unknown.

Study conclusions and caveats: Among AZD1222 vaccinees, only 5 to 7 were seropositive at baseline. Possibly, clonal diversity was underestimated; donors were largely white British and included more females. Spike was spanned by vaccine-associated CD4 TCRs, with dominance at 160-218 and 743-854.

Germline V lookup: CDR1 SGHDN, CDR2 FVKESK. This CDR3 comprises 16 residues. V lost 0 bases, J lost 4 bases, and 8 bases stayed unmatched. Clones were sequenced by immunoSEQ multiplex PCR, and TCRdb holds only the in-frame ones, with some missing. The repertoire holds about 130,000 clones, about 89% seen once, with roughly a tenth in the top ten. The genes are TRBV14 and TRBJ1-2; 7 nucleotides align to TRBD1. This TCR derives from an adult who received the AZD1222 COVID-19 vaccine. The sequencing used peripheral blood, collected 28 days after the second AZD1222 dose. The CDR3 sequence: CASSQERIQGTYGYTF. In nucleotides, the CDR3 is TGTGCCAGCAGCCAAGAAAGGATACAGGGGACCTATGGCTACACCTTC.